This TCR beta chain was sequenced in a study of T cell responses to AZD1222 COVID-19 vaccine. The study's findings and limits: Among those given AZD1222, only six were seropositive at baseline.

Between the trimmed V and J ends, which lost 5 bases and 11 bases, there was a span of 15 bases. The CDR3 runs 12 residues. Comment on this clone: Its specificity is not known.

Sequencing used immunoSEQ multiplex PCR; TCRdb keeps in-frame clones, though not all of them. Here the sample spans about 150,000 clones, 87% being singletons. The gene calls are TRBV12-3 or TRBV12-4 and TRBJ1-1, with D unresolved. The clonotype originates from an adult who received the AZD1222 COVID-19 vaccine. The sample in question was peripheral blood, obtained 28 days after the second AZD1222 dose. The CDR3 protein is CASSPAPRDAFF. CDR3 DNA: TGTGCCAGCAGTCCCGCGCCGCGAGACGCTTTCTTT.